What follows describes a single T cell receptor beta chain. Trimming removed 5 bases from V and 7 bases from J; junction bases left unmatched: 4. Germline CDR1 is SEHNR and CDR2 is FQNEAQ (reference sequence). The CDR3 has 13 amino acids. Authors' data handling: Amplification from reference gene primers served as the basis for estimated nucleated cell counts. The table came from immunoSEQ multiplex PCR; TCRdb's copy has only in-frame clones and leaves some out. That table is the source of V, J and clone size, and D and trimming were worked out from the DNA. The sample has roughly 80,000 clones, approximately 78% seen once; the top ten hold 27%. The sample originates from a study of blood T cell repertoires in COVID-19. At the level of the study: Collection of acute and convalescent COVID-19 samples took place in the United States, Italy and Spain.

This TCR derives from a human donor in a cohort sampled during active COVID-19. Source material: peripheral blood. The V call is TRBV7-9, the J call TRBJ1-4, with TRBD1 matching 7 bases. This CDR3 reads CASSLDRVEKLFF. Written as DNA, the CDR3 is TGTGCCAGCAGCCTTGACAGGGTTGAAAAACTGTTTTTT.